The clone carrying this T cell receptor beta chain has only a few counts. The antigen remains unidentified. This specimen comes from a study of Graves' ophthalmopathy and Graves' hyperthyroidism. Overall study: Hyperthyroidism was classified as stable if no ophthalmopathy occurred within 18 months of follow-up. Findings and caveats of the study: In blood, most expanded thyroid clonotypes above 0.001 frequency were also detected.

Patients newly diagnosed with hyperthyroidism, under 2 months' duration, were aged 18 to 65, the study reports. Clinical symptoms, serum thyroxine, TRAb, thyroid ultrasound and orbital computed tomography were relied on for diagnosis. Germline V gene data show CDR1 as SEHNR and CDR2 as FQNEAQ (reference sequence). V lost 0 bases and J 0 bases, leaving 11 bases between the germline ends. This CDR3 has 17 amino acids. The study amplified TCR beta CDR3 regions using RNA transcripts. After a first-round RT-PCR with HTBI primers, a second-round multiplex PCR was run. A single record per CDR3 protein comes from TCRdb applying MiXCR to the multiplex PCR reads. The sample shows 900,000 to 1,200,000 distinct CDR3 sequences, less than 45% of them seen only once.

The sequencing input was peripheral blood or thyroid tissue (not recorded which). The gene calls are TRBV7-9 and TRBJ2-2; unclear D gene. The receptor comes from an adult man with Graves' hyperthyroidism. CDR3 sequence reads: CASSLALGSTNTGELFF. CDR3 bases: TGTGCCAGCAGCTTAGCGCTTGGTAGCACGAACACCGGGGAGCTGTTTTTT.